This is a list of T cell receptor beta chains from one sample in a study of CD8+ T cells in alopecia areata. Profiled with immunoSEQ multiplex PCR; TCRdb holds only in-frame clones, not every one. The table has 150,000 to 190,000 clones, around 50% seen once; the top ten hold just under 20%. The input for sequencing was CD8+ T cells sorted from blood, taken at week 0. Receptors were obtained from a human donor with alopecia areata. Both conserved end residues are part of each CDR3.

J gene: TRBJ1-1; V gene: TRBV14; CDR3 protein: CASSQGPAGRSTEAFF
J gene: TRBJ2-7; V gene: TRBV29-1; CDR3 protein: CSVGGQGDEQYF
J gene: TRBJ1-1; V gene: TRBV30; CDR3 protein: CAWTPENREWAEAFF
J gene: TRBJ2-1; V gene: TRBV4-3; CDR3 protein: CASSQEGRGSYNEQFF
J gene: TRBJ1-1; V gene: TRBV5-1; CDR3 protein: CASSLEQLGTEAFF
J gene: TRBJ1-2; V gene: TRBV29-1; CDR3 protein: CSLGPGEDYGYTF
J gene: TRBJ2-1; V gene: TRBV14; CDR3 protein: CASSWGAGADNEQFF
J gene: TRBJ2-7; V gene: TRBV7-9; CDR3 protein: CASSLSLDEQYF
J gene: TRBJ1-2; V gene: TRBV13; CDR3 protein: CASSLGLQGDGYTF
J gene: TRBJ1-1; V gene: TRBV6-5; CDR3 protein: CASRDGQGGSTEAFF
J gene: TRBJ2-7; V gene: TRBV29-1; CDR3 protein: CSVGTGDSYEQYF
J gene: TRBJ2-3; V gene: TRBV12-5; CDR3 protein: CASGLARQGRDTQYF
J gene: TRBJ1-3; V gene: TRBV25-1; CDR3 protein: CASVGPGNTIYF
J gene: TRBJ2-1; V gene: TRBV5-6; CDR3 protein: CASSLPQGVNEQFF
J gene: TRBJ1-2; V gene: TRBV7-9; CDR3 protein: CASSPAGAGYTF
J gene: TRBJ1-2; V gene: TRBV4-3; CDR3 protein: CASSPRQGSDYGYTF
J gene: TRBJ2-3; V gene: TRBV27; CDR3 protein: CASGRAPGTDTQYF
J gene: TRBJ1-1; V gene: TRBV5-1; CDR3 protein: CASSLVSDTEAFF
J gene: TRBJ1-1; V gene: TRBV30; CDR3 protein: CAWAQGRNTEAFF
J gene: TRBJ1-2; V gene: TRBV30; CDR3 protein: CAWSLGANYGYTF
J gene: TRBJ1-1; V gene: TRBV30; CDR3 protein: CAWSEQLNTEAFF
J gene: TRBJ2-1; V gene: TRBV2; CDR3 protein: CASSVGNGEFF
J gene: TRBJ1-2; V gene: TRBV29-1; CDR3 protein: CSVATGQINYGYTF
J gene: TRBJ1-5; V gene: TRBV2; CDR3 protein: CASSEWGDQPQHF
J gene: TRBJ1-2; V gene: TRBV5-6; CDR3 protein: CASSPGVYGYTF
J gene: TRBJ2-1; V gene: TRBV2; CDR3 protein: CASSESSTHSYNEQFF